This T cell receptor (beta chain) stems from a study of neoadjuvant anti-PD-1 for oral cavity cancer. The method was immunoSEQ multiplex PCR; TCRdb's version includes in-frame clones alone and lacks a portion of them. The repertoire holds under 7,000 clones, with roughly 69% as singletons. These newly diagnosed stage II-IVA oral cavity squamous cell carcinoma patients had no prior systemic or radiation treatment. The CDR3 runs to 13 residues. Trimming took off 8 bases at V and 2 bases at J, with 10 bases between the two ends. The germline V gene has CDR1 SGHTA and CDR2 FQGNSA. Here the sequenced sample was PBMCs, taken before nivolumab (anti-PD-1) treatment. The clonotype was recovered from a person aged 35-79 years with oral cavity squamous cell carcinoma. The chain recombines TRBV7-2 with TRBJ1-5; D call uncertain. This chain's CDR3 is CASSLWGNQPQHF. Written as DNA, the CDR3 is TGTGCCAGCTCGCTTTGGGGCAATCAGCCCCAGCATTTT.